This is a list of T cell receptor beta chains from one sample in a study of T cell responses to AZD1222 COVID-19 vaccine. Produced via immunoSEQ multiplex PCR; TCRdb's table is partial and in-frame only. The sample consists of around 110,000 clones, roughly nine tenths of them appearing once. The specimen comprised peripheral blood, sampled 28 days after the second AZD1222 dose. The receptors shown here come from an adult who received the AZD1222 COVID-19 vaccine. CDR3s include the opening cysteine and the closing phenylalanine or tryptophan. Fields, in order: J gene, V gene, CDR3 protein.

j_call: TRBJ1-4
v_call: TRBV7-2
cdr3_aa: CASRSSGSSGEKLFF

j_call: TRBJ1-1
v_call: TRBV5-5
cdr3_aa: CASSLAPTANTEAFF

j_call: TRBJ2-1
v_call: TRBV5-1
cdr3_aa: CASSLTTGFDEQFF

j_call: TRBJ2-1
v_call: TRBV30
cdr3_aa: CALRRETYSYNEQFF

j_call: TRBJ2-7
v_call: TRBV27
cdr3_aa: CASSSPLLAGKYEQYF

j_call: TRBJ1-5
v_call: TRBV30
cdr3_aa: CAWSSHGGSYNNQPQHF

j_call: TRBJ1-3
v_call: TRBV7-9
cdr3_aa: CASSLLSSGNTIYF

j_call: TRBJ2-1
v_call: TRBV7-2
cdr3_aa: CASSLVGTQTPNEQFF

j_call: TRBJ2-3
v_call: TRBV9
cdr3_aa: CASSVVWDTDTQYF

j_call: TRBJ1-6
v_call: TRBV7-2
cdr3_aa: CASSLVGMNSPLHF

j_call: TRBJ2-2
v_call: TRBV2
cdr3_aa: CASSADDRGTGELFF

j_call: TRBJ1-1
v_call: TRBV29-1
cdr3_aa: CSVDSGVFATNTEAFF

j_call: TRBJ2-3
v_call: TRBV30
cdr3_aa: CAWSKRDSMDTQYF

j_call: TRBJ1-5
v_call: TRBV28
cdr3_aa: CASRPPGTRQQPQHF

j_call: TRBJ2-7
v_call: TRBV13
cdr3_aa: CASSTRRGDSYEQYF

j_call: TRBJ2-7
v_call: TRBV7-9
cdr3_aa: CASSPGGAGAGVEQYF

j_call: TRBJ2-3
v_call: TRBV2
cdr3_aa: CASSDDEAPYF

j_call: TRBJ1-6
v_call: TRBV15
cdr3_aa: CATSRGQVNSPLHF

j_call: TRBJ2-2
v_call: TRBV2
cdr3_aa: CASSQETFTGELFF

j_call: TRBJ2-1
v_call: TRBV5-1
cdr3_aa: CASSLDRIHNEQFF

j_call: TRBJ1-3
v_call: TRBV6-5
cdr3_aa: CASSSRTERNTIYF

j_call: TRBJ2-7
v_call: TRBV28
cdr3_aa: CASSPYGSYEQYF

j_call: TRBJ2-3
v_call: TRBV27
cdr3_aa: CASSSDSRGTDTQYF

j_call: TRBJ1-1
v_call: TRBV30
cdr3_aa: CAWRKQGEAFF

j_call: TRBJ1-5
v_call: TRBV2
cdr3_aa: CAGKLTGDQPQHF

j_call: TRBJ1-2
v_call: TRBV6-5
cdr3_aa: CASKAGGPANYGYTF

j_call: TRBJ1-4
v_call: TRBV7-2
cdr3_aa: CASSLFSGTGMKELFF

j_call: TRBJ2-1
v_call: TRBV5-4
cdr3_aa: CASSFRDRSFYNEQFF

j_call: TRBJ2-1
v_call: TRBV29-1
cdr3_aa: CSATTGAGSYNEQFF

j_call: TRBJ1-6
v_call: TRBV19
cdr3_aa: CASTQQEYNSPLHF

j_call: TRBJ2-5
v_call: TRBV28
cdr3_aa: CASSLLGGRYQETQYF

j_call: TRBJ2-1
v_call: TRBV11-3
cdr3_aa: CASSYLPGHNEQFF

j_call: TRBJ2-1
v_call: TRBV4-2
cdr3_aa: CASSQDRGSYNEQFF

j_call: TRBJ2-2
v_call: TRBV25-1
cdr3_aa: CASSESAFTGELFF

j_call: TRBJ1-4
v_call: TRBV6-5
cdr3_aa: CASTGQFATNEKLFF

j_call: TRBJ2-7
v_call: TRBV4-2
cdr3_aa: CASSQDTGGSYEQYF

j_call: TRBJ1-1
v_call: TRBV3-1/TRBV3-2
cdr3_aa: CASSQLTGPTEAFF

j_call: TRBJ2-2
v_call: TRBV18
cdr3_aa: CASLQQAGVSGELFF

j_call: TRBJ2-6
v_call: TRBV28
cdr3_aa: CASSTKGIWANVLTF

j_call: TRBJ2-5
v_call: TRBV5-1
cdr3_aa: CASSKGLINSNQETQYF

j_call: TRBJ2-5
v_call: TRBV5-1
cdr3_aa: CASSATGQETQYF

j_call: TRBJ1-4
v_call: TRBV27
cdr3_aa: CASSLSPATNEKLFF

j_call: TRBJ1-4
v_call: TRBV28
cdr3_aa: CASSDRQGTLEKLFF

j_call: TRBJ1-4
v_call: TRBV2
cdr3_aa: CASSDGTAYEKLFF

j_call: TRBJ2-1
v_call: TRBV7-9
cdr3_aa: CASSFGQFYNEQFF

j_call: TRBJ2-1
v_call: TRBV5-1
cdr3_aa: CASSLTGEIYNEQFF

j_call: TRBJ2-2
v_call: TRBV10-3
cdr3_aa: CAISVGQGATGELFF

j_call: TRBJ2-7
v_call: TRBV27
cdr3_aa: CASSRTGGSYEQYF

j_call: TRBJ2-3
v_call: TRBV7-2
cdr3_aa: CASSPHLFLGTDTQYF

j_call: TRBJ1-3
v_call: TRBV28
cdr3_aa: CASSLAGSSGNTIYF

j_call: TRBJ2-7
v_call: TRBV28
cdr3_aa: CASSLSQMGGDEQYF

j_call: TRBJ2-1
v_call: TRBV12-3/TRBV12-4
cdr3_aa: CASSLGPANEQFF